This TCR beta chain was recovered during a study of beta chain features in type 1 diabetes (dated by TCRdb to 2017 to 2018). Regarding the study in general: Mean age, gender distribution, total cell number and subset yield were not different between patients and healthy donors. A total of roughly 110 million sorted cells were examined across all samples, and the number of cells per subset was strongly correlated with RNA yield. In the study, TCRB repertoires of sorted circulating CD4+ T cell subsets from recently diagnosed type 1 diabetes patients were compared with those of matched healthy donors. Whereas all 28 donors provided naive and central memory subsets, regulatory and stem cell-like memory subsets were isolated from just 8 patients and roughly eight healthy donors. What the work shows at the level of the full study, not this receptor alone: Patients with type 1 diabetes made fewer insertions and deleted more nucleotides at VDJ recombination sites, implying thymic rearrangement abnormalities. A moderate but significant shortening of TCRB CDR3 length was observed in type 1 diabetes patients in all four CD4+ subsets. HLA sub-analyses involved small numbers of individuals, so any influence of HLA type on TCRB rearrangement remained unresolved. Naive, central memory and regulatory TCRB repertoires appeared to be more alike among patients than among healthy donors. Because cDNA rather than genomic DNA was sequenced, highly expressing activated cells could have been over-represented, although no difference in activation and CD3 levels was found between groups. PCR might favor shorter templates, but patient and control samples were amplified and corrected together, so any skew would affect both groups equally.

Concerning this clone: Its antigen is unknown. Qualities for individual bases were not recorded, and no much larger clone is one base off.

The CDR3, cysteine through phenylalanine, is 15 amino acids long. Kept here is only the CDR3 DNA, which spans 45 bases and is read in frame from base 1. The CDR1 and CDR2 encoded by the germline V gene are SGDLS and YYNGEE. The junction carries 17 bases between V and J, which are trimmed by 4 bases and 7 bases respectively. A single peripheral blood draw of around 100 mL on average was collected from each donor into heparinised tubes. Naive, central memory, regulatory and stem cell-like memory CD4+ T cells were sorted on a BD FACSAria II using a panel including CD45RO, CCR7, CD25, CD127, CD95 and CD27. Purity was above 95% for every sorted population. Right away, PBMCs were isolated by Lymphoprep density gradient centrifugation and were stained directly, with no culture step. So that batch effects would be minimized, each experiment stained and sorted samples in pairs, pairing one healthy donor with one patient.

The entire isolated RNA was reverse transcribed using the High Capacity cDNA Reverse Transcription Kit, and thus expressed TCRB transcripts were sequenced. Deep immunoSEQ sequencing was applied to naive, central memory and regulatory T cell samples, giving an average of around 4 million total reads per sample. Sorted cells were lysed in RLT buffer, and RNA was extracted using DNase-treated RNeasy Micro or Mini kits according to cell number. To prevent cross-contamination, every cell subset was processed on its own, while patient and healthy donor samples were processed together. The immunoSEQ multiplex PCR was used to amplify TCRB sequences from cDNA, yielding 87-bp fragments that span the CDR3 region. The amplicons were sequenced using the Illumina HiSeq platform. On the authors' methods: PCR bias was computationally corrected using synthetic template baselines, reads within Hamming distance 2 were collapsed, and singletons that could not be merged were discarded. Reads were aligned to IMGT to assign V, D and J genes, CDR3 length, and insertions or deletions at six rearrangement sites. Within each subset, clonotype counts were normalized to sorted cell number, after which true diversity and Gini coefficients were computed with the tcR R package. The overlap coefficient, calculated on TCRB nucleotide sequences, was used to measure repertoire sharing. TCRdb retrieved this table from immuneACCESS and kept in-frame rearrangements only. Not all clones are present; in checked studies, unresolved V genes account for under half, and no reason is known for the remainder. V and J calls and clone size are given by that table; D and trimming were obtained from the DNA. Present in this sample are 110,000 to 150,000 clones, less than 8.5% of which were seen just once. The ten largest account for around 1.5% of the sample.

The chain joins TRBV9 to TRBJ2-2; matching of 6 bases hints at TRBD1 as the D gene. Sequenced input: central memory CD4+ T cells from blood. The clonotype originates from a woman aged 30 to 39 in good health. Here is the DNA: TGTGCCAGCAGCTCCCACAGGGTCCCGGGCGGGGAGCTGTTTTTT. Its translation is CASSSHRVPGGELFF.